The 19 T cell receptor beta chains below all came from one sample that was sequenced in a study of blood T cell repertoires in COVID-19. Measured with immunoSEQ multiplex PCR; TCRdb has only the in-frame clones, and not every one. Among about 170,000 clones listed, 85% to 90% were seen once. Specimen: peripheral blood. The receptors originated from a man aged 50 to 60 with active or convalescent COVID-19.

The V gene is TRBV5-8, the J gene TRBJ1-5; a weak D match, TRBD1 (6 bases). Germline-derived CDR1 and CDR2 are SGHTS and YDEGEE. The CDR3 runs to 16 residues. V gave up 0 bases and J gave up 0 bases, with 10 bases separating them. The CDR3 reads CASSLGTAYSNQPQHF. In DNA form, the CDR3 reads TGTGCCAGCAGCTTGGGGACAGCATATAGCAATCAGCCCCAGCATTTT.

The gene calls are TRBV4-2 and TRBJ2-7; 9 nucleotides match TRBD1. Germline CDR1 LGHNA, CDR2 YNFKEQ. The trim removed 0 bases at V and 7 bases at J, leaving 7 bases unmatched. The length of the CDR3 is 15 residues. In nucleotides, the CDR3 is TGTGCCAGCAGCCAAGAGTTAGACAGGGGGTTAGAGCAGTACTTC. Its translation: CASSQELDRGLEQYF.

This rearrangement joins TRBV7-2 to TRBJ1-3; unclear D gene. CDR3 length: 15 residues. Trimming pared 0 bases from V and 0 bases from J, leaving 6 bases between. Per germline, CDR1 SGHTA and CDR2 FQGNSA. The CDR3 DNA sequence: TGTGCCAGCAGCTTAGCGCGGGGCTCTGGAAACACCATATATTTT. Residues: CASSLARGSGNTIYF.

The chain couples TRBV28 to TRBJ1-1, with a weak D call TRBD1 (5 bases). The CDR3 totals 14 residues. CDR1 and CDR2 (germline): MDHEN, SYDVKM. V was shortened by 9 bases and J by 1 base, with 15 bases between the two germline ends. The DNA of the CDR3 is TGTGCCAGTTTTAGACAGACAAGGAACACTGAAGCTTTCTTT. It encodes CASFRQTRNTEAFF. Full variable domain (rest looked up from reference TRBV28 and TRBJ1-1): DVKVTQSSRYLVKRTGEKVFLECVQDMDHENMFWYRQDPGLGLRLIYFSYDVKMKEKGDIPEGYSVSREKKERFSLILESASTNQTSMYLCASFRQTRNTEAFFGQGTRLTVV.

This rearrangement joins TRBV5-8 to TRBJ1-2, with a possible D match to TRBD1 (5 bases). CDR3 size: 13 residues. Trimming removed 4 bases from V and 0 bases from J, with 7 bases in between. Germline CDR1 is SGHTS and CDR2 is YDEGEE. The CDR3 nucleotides are TGTGCCAGCAGCCCGACAGCTAACTATGGCTACACCTTC. Translation: CASSPTANYGYTF.

This clone was seen just once. The chain has TRBV5-1 and TRBJ2-3; TRBD2 matches 15 bases. Germline values: CDR1 SGHRS, CDR2 YFSETQ. V shed 4 bases, J shed 4 bases, and the junction held 7 bases outside the gene matches. This CDR3 is 17 amino acids long. The CDR3: CASSTGLAGGPPDTQYF. The CDR3 DNA is TGCGCCAGCAGCACCGGACTAGCGGGGGGGCCCCCAGATACGCAGTATTTT.

The chain's CDR3 is CASSLVGRVTGELFF. The CDR3 DNA follows: TGTGCCAGCAGCTTAGTTGGCAGGGTGACCGGGGAGCTGTTTTTT. V gene TRBV7-9 combines with J gene TRBJ2-2, with D tentatively TRBD1 (5 bases). The V and J ends lost 1 base and 5 bases respectively, with 11 bases between them. The CDR3 consists of 15 residues. CDR1 is SEHNR, CDR2 FQNEAQ, per germline (reference sequence). Supplemented by reference TRBV7-9 and TRBJ2-2, the full variable domain reads DTGVSQNPRHKITKRGQNVTFRCDPISEHNRLYWYRQTLGQGPEFLTYFQNEAQLEKSRLLSDRFSAERPKGSFSTLEIQRTEQGDSAMYLCASSLVGRVTGELFFGEGSRLTVL.

In DNA, the CDR3 is TGTGCCAGCAGCTCGGGGACTAGCGGGAAAAGAGATACGCAGTATTTT. Translated: CASSSGTSGKRDTQYF. The rearrangement links TRBV5-4 to TRBJ2-3; 13 bases are shared with TRBD2. This CDR3 has 16 residues. Germline V gene sequence: CDR1 SGHNT, CDR2 YYREEE (reference sequence). Trimming took 3 bases from V and 5 from J; bases not matched to a gene: 6.

This sequence joins TRBV24-1 and TRBJ2-5; 10 bases line up with TRBD2. The V gene's germline CDR1 is KGHDR and CDR2 SFDVKD. This CDR3 region has 15 residues. Trimming removed 3 bases from V and 4 bases from J; junction bases left unmatched: 4. The chain's CDR3 is CATSDPASGGETQYF. DNA of the CDR3: TGTGCCACCAGTGATCCGGCTAGCGGGGGAGAGACCCAGTACTTC.

V and J are TRBV2 and TRBJ2-5, with 10 positions matching TRBD2. V lost 6 bases, J lost 0 bases, and 19 bases stayed unmatched. The germline V gene has CDR1 SNHLY and CDR2 FYNNEI. This CDR3 contains 20 residues. In DNA form, the CDR3 reads TGTGCCAGCAGGGCCCTAAGGCTAGCGGGGGAAGCAGTCCACCAAGAGACCCAGTACTTC. Translation gives CASRALRLAGEAVHQETQYF. Based on the CDR3 plus reference TRBV2 and TRBJ2-5, the full variable domain is EPEVTQTPSHQVTQMGQEVILRCVPISNHLYFYWYRQILGQKVEFLVSFYNNEISEKSEIFDDQFSVERPDGSNFTLKIRSTKLEDSAMYFCASRALRLAGEAVHQETQYFGPGTRLLVL.

J is TRBJ1-5 and V is TRBV6-2 or TRBV6-3; D is unclear. Trimming stripped 1 base from V and 7 bases from J, with 8 bases between. This CDR3 contains 13 residues. Germline-derived CDR1 and CDR2 are MNHEY and SVGEGT. The CDR3 loop reads CASSYFGEQPQHF. The CDR3 DNA reads TGTGCCAGCAGTTACTTCGGGGAGCAGCCCCAGCATTTT.

This clone has a handful of counts. The chain couples TRBV2 to TRBJ2-2; 7 positions match TRBD2. The CDR3 loop spans 14 amino acids. The ends lost 8 bases at V and 7 bases at J; junction bases unmatched: 10. Germline V gene sequence: CDR1 SNHLY, CDR2 FYNNEI. Written as DNA, the CDR3 is TGTGCCAGCGAACGCGGGGGATTAGTCGGGGAGCTGTTTTTT. The encoded protein is CASERGGLVGELFF.

The rearrangement links TRBV25-1 to TRBJ1-6; a weak D match, TRBD1 (5 bases). Germline V CDR1 and CDR2: MGHDK, SYGVNS. The CDR3 has 14 amino acids. Trimming stripped 3 bases from V and 5 bases from J, with 8 bases between. CDR3 in amino acids: CASSDDSNNSPLHF. Here the CDR3 DNA reads TGTGCCAGCAGTGACGACAGTAATAATTCACCCCTCCACTTT.

The rearrangement links TRBV27 to TRBJ1-4; no clear D. V was clipped by 3 bases and J by 4 bases, with 6 bases between them. Germline V CDR1 and CDR2: MNHEY, SMNVEV (reference sequence). The CDR3 has 13 residues. This CDR3 is CASSFRINEKLFF. The CDR3, as DNA: TGTGCCAGCAGTTTCAGGATTAATGAAAAACTGTTTTTT.

This rearrangement joins TRBV4-1 to TRBJ2-1; 16 nucleotides match TRBD2. After removal of 3 bases from V and 9 bases from J, the junction contained 5 bases not matched to a gene. The CDR3 totals 16 residues. The germline V gene has CDR1 MGHRA and CDR2 YSYEKL. For the CDR3, the DNA is TGCGCCAGCAGCCACCCGGGACTAGCGGGGGGGCGTGAGCAGTTCTTC. Encoded protein: CASSHPGLAGGREQFF.

The chain couples TRBV6-6 to TRBJ1-4, with TRBD1 identical over 7 bases. Trimming at V came to 6 bases and at J to 7 bases, leaving 8 bases not matched to a gene. Germline V lookup: CDR1 MNHNY, CDR2 SVGAGI (reference sequence). This CDR3 contains 14 residues. The chain's CDR3 is CASRHRGVSEKLFF. DNA of the CDR3: TGTGCCAGCAGGCACAGGGGAGTCAGTGAAAAACTGTTTTTT.

The chain joins TRBV7-2 to TRBJ1-1, with a tentative D call TRBD1 (5 bases). The CDR3 is 14 amino acids. V lost 0 bases and J lost 4, with 9 bases in between. Germline V gene data show CDR1 as SGHTA and CDR2 as FQGNSA. The DNA of the CDR3 is TGTGCCAGCAGCTTAGCGCGGGGGGGCACTGAAGCTTTCTTT. This encodes CASSLARGGTEAFF. Looking up the rest from reference TRBV7-2 and TRBJ1-1 gives the full variable domain: GAGVSQSPSNKVTEKGKDVELRCDPISGHTALYWYRQSLGQGLEFLIYFQGNSAPDKSGLPSDRFSAERTGGSVSTLTIQRTQQEDSAVYLCASSLARGGTEAFFGQGTRLTVV.

The CDR3 sequence is CASSWGQGNQPQHF. In DNA form, the CDR3 reads TGTGCCAGCAGTTGGGGACAGGGCAATCAGCCCCAGCATTTT. The chain links TRBV6-5 to TRBJ1-5; 8 positions match TRBD1. The CDR3 length is 14 residues. Per germline, CDR1 MNHEY and CDR2 SVGAGI. Unmatched junction bases numbered 1, after V lost 4 bases and J lost 2 bases.

The V gene is TRBV9, the J gene TRBJ2-2; TRBD2 matches at 10 bases. Trimming took 4 bases from V and 6 from J; bases not matched to a gene: 6. The CDR3 has 15 amino acids. The germline V gene encodes CDR1 SGDLS and CDR2 YYNGEE. CDR3 sequence (DNA): TGTGCCAGCAGCCTCCTAGCGGGAGACGCCGGGGAGCTGTTTTTT. Its translation is CASSLLAGDAGELFF.